The T cell receptor beta chain described here comes from a study of Ad26.COV2.S vaccination and SARS-CoV-2 variants. For this clone: Distinct nucleotide sequences in the sample also encode this CDR3.

This CDR3 comprises 15 residues. Germline CDR1 KGHSH, CDR2 LQKENI. Germline trimming cut 1 base from V and 2 bases from J; bases unmatched to any gene: 1. Treatment described: 19 received Ad26.COV2.S at low or high dose, single or two shots; roughly five received placebo; per-sample allocation not given. All samples were drawn on day 63, counting from the first vaccine or placebo injection. Clones were read by immunoSEQ multiplex PCR, and TCRdb kept only the in-frame ones, dropping some. The table records about 680,000 clones, approximately 88% of them present only once. Specimen: peripheral blood, collected in a trial of Ad26.COV2.S vaccine versus placebo. The sequence was collected from a person aged 18 to 65 who received the Ad26.COV2.S COVID-19 vaccine or a placebo. The chain has TRBV18 and TRBJ2-3; 9 bases line up with TRBD2. The CDR3 spells CASSPLAGDTDTQYF. The CDR3 nucleotides read TGTGCCAGCTCACCACTAGCGGGAGACACAGATACGCAGTATTTT.